The rows below give T cell receptor beta chains drawn from one sample of a study of cytotoxic CD8 clonotypes in ibrutinib-treated CLL. Sequenced by immunoSEQ multiplex PCR; TCRdb stores in-frame clones only, minus some. The sample holds 150,000 or so clones, around nine tenths seen once. The sample in question was PBMCs, obtained at disease progression, from a patient treated with ibrutinib. The origin of the receptors is a human donor with chronic lymphocytic leukemia. Both conserved end residues are part of each CDR3.

CDR3: CASSLGAGPFYEQYF; V: TRBV7-2; J: TRBJ2-7
CDR3: CASSFQRVGDNEQFF; V: TRBV5-1; J: TRBJ2-1
CDR3: CASSLNPRGQGARGYTF; V: TRBV7-3; J: TRBJ1-2
CDR3: CASSTKFREQFF; V: TRBV28; J: TRBJ2-1
CDR3: CASSQREFIETQYF; V: TRBV4-1; J: TRBJ2-5
CDR3: CASSLDRRGQLFF; V: TRBV27; J: TRBJ1-4
CDR3: CASSTPRGAEQYF; V: TRBV19; J: TRBJ2-7
CDR3: CASSQSAPGANVLTF; V: TRBV4-3; J: TRBJ2-6
CDR3: CASSQDLGFSDGYTF; V: TRBV4-2; J: TRBJ1-2
CDR3: CAISEPGLAGGDTQYF; V: TRBV10-3; J: TRBJ2-3
CDR3: CASSLGREKLFF; V: TRBV28; J: TRBJ1-4
CDR3: CASSSDFSGSAADTQYF; V: TRBV13; J: TRBJ2-3
CDR3: CASSLRLAHQETQYF; V: TRBV19; J: TRBJ2-5
CDR3: CASSPPSTDTQYF; V: TRBV7-3; J: TRBJ2-3
CDR3: CASSLQWSRNSIYYEQYF; V: TRBV11-1; J: TRBJ2-7
CDR3: CASSYGQGGETQYF; V: TRBV6-5; J: TRBJ2-5
CDR3: CASSVQGAGNIQYF; V: TRBV9; J: TRBJ2-4
CDR3: CASRGTDRASSGANVLTF; V: TRBV11-3; J: TRBJ2-6
CDR3: CASSQVGQAATNEKLFF; V: TRBV4-1; J: TRBJ1-4
CDR3: CASSTDTYQPQHF; V: TRBV19; J: TRBJ1-5
CDR3: CASLSGRASNEQFF; V: TRBV7-2; J: TRBJ2-1
CDR3: CASSIALNTEAFF; V: TRBV19; J: TRBJ1-1
CDR3: CASSVRAGGYEQFF; V: TRBV19; J: TRBJ2-1
CDR3: CASSFGRGGNQPQHF; V: TRBV11-2; J: TRBJ1-5
CDR3: CASSFRTATEAFF; V: TRBV6-5; J: TRBJ1-1
CDR3: CASSEGTGLYGYTF; V: TRBV6-1; J: TRBJ1-2
CDR3: CASSDQPELITDTQYF; V: TRBV2; J: TRBJ2-3
CDR3: CASSVQAAQQYF; V: TRBV2; J: TRBJ2-7
CDR3: CSVSGLAGVRTDTQYF; V: TRBV29-1; J: TRBJ2-3
CDR3: CASSQDYSSHEQFF; V: TRBV7-7; J: TRBJ2-1
CDR3: CASSLGWGLNTEAFF; V: TRBV5-1; J: TRBJ1-1
CDR3: CASNQGTSGANEQFF; V: TRBV6-6; J: TRBJ2-1
CDR3: CASSERGSGYEQYF; V: TRBV25-1; J: TRBJ2-7
CDR3: CAWTRTGAGEKLFF; V: TRBV30; J: TRBJ1-4
CDR3: CASSLEGTYEQYF; V: TRBV7-8; J: TRBJ2-7
CDR3: CASLNRGRHNEQFF; V: TRBV7-2; J: TRBJ2-1
CDR3: CASSLYAVRSYNEQFF; V: TRBV27; J: TRBJ2-1
CDR3: CASSETGIANTEAFF; V: TRBV27; J: TRBJ1-1
CDR3: CASRQRASYGYTF; V: TRBV6-5; J: TRBJ1-2
CDR3: CASSGLGQLNTEAFF; V: TRBV9; J: TRBJ1-1
CDR3: CASSQPNHLPRGAYYGYTF; V: TRBV23-1; J: TRBJ1-2
CDR3: CASSHGPSGTANEQFF; V: TRBV5-8; J: TRBJ2-1
CDR3: CASSLGASTDTQYF; V: TRBV7-9; J: TRBJ2-3
CDR3: CARRNPGQGRGPYGYTF; V: TRBV6-9; J: TRBJ1-2
CDR3: CASKPGPTSSYNEQFF; V: TRBV19; J: TRBJ2-1
CDR3: CASSPPTEGNYEQYF; V: TRBV18; J: TRBJ2-7
CDR3: CASRPPGGGLDNEQFF; V: TRBV5-1; J: TRBJ2-1
CDR3: CASSLLYEQYF; V: TRBV28; J: TRBJ2-7
CDR3: CASSGAGGTDTQYF; V: TRBV19; J: TRBJ2-3
CDR3: CASSLNRYGYTF; V: TRBV7-9; J: TRBJ1-2
CDR3: CASSLPLAGEVFSTDTQYF; V: TRBV5-4; J: TRBJ2-3
CDR3: CASSFIGASGIYNEQFF; V: TRBV5-1; J: TRBJ2-1
CDR3: CATSGYAGGVLATNEKLFF; V: TRBV15; J: TRBJ1-4
CDR3: CASYGGTGEQFF; V: TRBV9; J: TRBJ2-1
CDR3: CASSQGHRTAETQYF; V: TRBV4-3; J: TRBJ2-5